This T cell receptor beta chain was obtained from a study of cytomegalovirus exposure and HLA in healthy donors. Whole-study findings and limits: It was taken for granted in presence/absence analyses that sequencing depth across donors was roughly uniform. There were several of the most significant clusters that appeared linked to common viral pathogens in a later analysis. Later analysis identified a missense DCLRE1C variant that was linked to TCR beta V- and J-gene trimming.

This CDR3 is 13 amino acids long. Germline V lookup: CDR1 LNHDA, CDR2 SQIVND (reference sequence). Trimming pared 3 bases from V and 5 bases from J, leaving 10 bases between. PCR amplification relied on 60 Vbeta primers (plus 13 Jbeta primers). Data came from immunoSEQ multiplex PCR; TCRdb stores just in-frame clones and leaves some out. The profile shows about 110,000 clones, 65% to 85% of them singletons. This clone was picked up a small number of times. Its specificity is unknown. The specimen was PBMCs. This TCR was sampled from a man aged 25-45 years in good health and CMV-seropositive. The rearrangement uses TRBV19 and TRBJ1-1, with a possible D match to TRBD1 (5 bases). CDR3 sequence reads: CASSIQGRTEAFF. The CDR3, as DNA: TGTGCCAGTAGTATTCAGGGTCGAACTGAAGCTTTCTTT.